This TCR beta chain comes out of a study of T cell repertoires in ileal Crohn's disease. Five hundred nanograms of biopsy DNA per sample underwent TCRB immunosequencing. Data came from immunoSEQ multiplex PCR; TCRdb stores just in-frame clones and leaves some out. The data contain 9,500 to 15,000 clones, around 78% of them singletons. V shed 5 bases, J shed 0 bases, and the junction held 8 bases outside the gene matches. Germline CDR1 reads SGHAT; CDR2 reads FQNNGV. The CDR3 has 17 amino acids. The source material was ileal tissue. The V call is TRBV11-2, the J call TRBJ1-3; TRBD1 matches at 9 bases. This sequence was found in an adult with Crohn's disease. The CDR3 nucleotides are TGTGCCAGCAGCACGGACAGGGGATCTACCTCTGGAAACACCATATATTTT. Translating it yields CASSTDRGSTSGNTIYF.